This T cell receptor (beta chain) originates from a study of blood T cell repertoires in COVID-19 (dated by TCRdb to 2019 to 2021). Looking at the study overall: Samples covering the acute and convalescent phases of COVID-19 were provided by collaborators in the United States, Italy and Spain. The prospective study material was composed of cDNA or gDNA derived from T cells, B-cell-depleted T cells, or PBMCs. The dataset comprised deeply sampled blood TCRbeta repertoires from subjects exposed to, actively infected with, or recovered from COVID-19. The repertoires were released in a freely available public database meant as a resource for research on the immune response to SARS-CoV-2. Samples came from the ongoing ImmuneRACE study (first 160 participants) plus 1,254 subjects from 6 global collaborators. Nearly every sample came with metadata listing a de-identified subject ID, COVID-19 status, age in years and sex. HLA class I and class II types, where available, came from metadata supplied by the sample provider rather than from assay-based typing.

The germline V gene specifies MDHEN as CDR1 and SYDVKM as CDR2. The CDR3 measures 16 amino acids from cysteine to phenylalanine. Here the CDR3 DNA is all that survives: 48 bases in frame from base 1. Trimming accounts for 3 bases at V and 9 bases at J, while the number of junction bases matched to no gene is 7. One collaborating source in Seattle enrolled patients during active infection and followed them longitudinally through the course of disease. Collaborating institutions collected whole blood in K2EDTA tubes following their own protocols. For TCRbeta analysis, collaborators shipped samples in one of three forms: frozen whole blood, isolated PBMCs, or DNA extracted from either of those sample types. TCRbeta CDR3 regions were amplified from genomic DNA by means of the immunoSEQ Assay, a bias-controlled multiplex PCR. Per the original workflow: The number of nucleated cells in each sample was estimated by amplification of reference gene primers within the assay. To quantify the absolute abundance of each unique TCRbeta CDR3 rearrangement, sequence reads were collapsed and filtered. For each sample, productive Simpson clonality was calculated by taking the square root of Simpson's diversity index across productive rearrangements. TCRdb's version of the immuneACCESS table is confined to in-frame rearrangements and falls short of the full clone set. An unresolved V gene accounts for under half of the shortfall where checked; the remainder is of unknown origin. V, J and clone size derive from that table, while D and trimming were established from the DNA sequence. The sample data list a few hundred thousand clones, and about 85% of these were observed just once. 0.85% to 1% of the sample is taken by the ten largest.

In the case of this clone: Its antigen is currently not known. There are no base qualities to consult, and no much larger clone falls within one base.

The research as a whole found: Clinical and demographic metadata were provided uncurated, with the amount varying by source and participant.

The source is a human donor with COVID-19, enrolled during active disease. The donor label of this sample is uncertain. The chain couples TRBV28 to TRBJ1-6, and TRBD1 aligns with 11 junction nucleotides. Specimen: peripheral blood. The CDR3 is CASSFEPGQGGSPLHF. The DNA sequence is TGTGCCAGCAGTTTCGAGCCGGGACAGGGGGGTTCACCCCTCCACTTT.